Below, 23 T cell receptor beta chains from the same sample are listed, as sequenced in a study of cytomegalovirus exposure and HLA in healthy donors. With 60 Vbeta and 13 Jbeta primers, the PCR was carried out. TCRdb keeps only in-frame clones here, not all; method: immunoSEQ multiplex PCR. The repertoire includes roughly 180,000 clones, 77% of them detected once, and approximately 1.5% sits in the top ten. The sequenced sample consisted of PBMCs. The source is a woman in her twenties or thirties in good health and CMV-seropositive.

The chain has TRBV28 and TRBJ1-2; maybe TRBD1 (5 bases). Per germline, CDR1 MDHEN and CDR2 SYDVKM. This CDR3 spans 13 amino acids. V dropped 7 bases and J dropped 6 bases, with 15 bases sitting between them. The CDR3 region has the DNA TGTGCCAGCATCCCTTGGCGGGGGGATGGCTACACCTTC. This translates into CASIPWRGDGYTF.

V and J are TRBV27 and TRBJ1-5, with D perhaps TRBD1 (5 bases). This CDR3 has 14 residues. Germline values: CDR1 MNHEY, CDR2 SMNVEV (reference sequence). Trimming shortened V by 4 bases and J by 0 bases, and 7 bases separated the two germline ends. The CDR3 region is CASSSRDSNQPQHF. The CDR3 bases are TGTGCCAGCAGTTCCAGGGATAGCAATCAGCCCCAGCATTTT.

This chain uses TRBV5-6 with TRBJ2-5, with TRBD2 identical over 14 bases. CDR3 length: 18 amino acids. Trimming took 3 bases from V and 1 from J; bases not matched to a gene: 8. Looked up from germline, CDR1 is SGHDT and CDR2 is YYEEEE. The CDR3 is CASSSPGLAGDPQETQYF. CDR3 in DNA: TGTGCCAGCAGCTCTCCGGGACTAGCGGGAGACCCCCAAGAGACCCAGTACTTC.

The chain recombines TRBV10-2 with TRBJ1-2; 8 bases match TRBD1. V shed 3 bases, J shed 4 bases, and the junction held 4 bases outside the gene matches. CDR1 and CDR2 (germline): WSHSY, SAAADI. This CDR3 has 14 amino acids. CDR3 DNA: TGCGCCAGCAGTGATGGGACAGGAAGCTATGGCTACACCTTC. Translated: CASSDGTGSYGYTF.

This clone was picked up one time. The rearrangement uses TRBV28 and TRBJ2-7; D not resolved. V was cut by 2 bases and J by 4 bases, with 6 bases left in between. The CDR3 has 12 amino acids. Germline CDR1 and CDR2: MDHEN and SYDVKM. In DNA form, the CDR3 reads TGTGCCAGCAGTTTAATCAGGTACGAGCAGTACTTC. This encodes CASSLIRYEQYF.

This CDR3 is CASSPGTGQETQYF. CDR3 DNA sequence: TGTGCCAGCAGCCCTGGGACAGGCCAAGAGACCCAGTACTTC. V and J are TRBV5-4 and TRBJ2-5; 8 bases line up with TRBD1. This CDR3 has 14 amino acids. V lost 4 bases, J lost 1 base, and 3 bases stayed unmatched. Germline loops: CDR1 SGHNT, CDR2 YYREEE (reference sequence).

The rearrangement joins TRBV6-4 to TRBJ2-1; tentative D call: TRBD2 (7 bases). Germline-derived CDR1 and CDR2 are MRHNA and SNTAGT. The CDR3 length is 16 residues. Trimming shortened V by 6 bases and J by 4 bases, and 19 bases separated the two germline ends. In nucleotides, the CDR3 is TGTGCCAGCAGCCTATGGGGGGGGCCCCTATACAATGAGCAGTTCTTC. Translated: CASSLWGGPLYNEQFF.

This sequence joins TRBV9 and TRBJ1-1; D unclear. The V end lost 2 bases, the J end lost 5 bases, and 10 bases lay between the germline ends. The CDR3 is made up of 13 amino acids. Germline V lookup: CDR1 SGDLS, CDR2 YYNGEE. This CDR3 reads CASSVQDGTEAFF. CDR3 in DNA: TGTGCCAGCAGCGTCCAAGACGGGACTGAAGCTTTCTTT. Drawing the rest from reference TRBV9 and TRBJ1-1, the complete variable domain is DSGVTQTPKHLITATGQRVTLRCSPRSGDLSVYWYQQSLDQGLQFLIQYYNGEERAKGNILERFSAQQFPDLHSELNLSSLELGDSALYFCASSVQDGTEAFFGQGTRLTVV.

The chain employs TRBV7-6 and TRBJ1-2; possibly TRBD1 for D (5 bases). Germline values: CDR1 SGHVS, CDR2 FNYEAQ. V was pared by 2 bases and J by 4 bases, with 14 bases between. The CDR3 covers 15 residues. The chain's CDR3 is CASSLSGGGAYGYTF. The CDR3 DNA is TGTGCCAGCAGCTTATCGGGTGGAGGGGCCTATGGCTACACCTTC.

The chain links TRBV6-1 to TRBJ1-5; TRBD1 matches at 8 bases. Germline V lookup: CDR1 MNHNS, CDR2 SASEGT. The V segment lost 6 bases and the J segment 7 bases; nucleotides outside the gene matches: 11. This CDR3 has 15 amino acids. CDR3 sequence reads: CASRGTGRPGQPQHF. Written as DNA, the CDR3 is TGTGCCAGCAGGGGGACAGGCCGCCCGGGGCAGCCCCAGCATTTT.

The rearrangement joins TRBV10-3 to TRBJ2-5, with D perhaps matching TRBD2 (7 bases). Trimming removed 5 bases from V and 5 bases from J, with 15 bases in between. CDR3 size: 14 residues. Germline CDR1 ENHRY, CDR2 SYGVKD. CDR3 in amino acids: CAISRGGGVETQYF. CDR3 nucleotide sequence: TGTGCCATCAGTCGAGGGGGAGGGGTCGAGACCCAGTACTTC.

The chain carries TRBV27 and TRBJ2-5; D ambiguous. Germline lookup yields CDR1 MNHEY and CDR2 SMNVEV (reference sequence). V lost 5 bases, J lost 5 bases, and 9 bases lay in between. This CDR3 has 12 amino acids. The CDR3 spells CASSPLGETQYF. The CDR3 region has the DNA TGTGCCAGCAGTCCCCTAGGCGAGACCCAGTACTTC.

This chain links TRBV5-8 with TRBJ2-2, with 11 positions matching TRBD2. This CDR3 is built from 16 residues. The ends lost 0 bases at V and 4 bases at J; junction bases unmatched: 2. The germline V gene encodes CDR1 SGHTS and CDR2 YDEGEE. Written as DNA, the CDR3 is TGTGCCAGCAGCTTGGGACTAGCGGGACCCACCGGGGAGCTGTTTTTT. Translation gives CASSLGLAGPTGELFF.

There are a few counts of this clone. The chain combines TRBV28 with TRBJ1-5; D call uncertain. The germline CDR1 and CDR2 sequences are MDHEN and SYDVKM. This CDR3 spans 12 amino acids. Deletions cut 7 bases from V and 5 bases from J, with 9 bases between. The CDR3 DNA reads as TGTGCCAGCACTGAGGGCCATCAGCCCCAGCATTTT. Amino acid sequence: CASTEGHQPQHF.

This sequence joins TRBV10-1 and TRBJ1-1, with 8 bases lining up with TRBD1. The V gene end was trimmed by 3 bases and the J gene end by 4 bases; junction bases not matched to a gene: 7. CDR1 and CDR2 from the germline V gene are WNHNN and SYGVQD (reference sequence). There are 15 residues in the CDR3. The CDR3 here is CASSDPGGRSTEAFF. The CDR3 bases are TGCGCCAGCAGTGACCCAGGGGGCAGGAGCACTGAAGCTTTCTTT.

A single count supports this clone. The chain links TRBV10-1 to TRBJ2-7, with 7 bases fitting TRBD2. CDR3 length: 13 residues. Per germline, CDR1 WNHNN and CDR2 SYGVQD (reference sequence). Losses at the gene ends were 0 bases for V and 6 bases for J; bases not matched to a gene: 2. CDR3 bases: TGCGCCAGCAGTGAGTCGGGAGGGGTCGAGCAGTACTTC. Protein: CASSESGGVEQYF.

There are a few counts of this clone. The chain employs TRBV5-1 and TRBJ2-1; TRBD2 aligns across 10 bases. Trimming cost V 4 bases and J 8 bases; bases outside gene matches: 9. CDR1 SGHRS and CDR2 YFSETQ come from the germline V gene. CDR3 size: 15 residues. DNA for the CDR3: TGCGCCAGCAGCAGGGGACTAGCGATGATCGATGAGCAGTTCTTC. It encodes CASSRGLAMIDEQFF.

The CDR3 region is CASSPPGTYEQYF. In DNA, the CDR3 is TGTGCCAGCAGCCCTCCCGGGACCTACGAGCAGTACTTC. The chain joins TRBV7-6 to TRBJ2-7; D may be TRBD2 (5 bases). The CDR3 is 13 amino acids. V was clipped by 5 bases and J by 2 bases, with 10 bases between them. Germline V gives CDR1 SGHVS, CDR2 FNYEAQ.

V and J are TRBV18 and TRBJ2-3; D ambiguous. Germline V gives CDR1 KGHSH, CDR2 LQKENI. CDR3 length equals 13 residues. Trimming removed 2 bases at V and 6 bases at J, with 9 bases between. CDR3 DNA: TGTGCCAGCTCACCAGAAGCATTTGATACGCAGTATTTT. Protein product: CASSPEAFDTQYF.

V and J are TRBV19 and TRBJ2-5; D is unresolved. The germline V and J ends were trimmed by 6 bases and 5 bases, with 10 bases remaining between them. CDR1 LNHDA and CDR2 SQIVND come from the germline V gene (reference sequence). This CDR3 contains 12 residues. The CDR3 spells CASSPAGETQYF. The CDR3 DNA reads TGTGCCAGTAGCCCGGCCGGGGAGACCCAGTACTTC.

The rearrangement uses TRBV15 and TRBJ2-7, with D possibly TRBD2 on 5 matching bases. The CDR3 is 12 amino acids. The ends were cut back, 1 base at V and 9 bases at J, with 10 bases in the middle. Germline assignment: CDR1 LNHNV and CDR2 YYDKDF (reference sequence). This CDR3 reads CATSRVGEMQYF. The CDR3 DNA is TGTGCCACCAGCAGAGTGGGAGAAATGCAGTACTTC.

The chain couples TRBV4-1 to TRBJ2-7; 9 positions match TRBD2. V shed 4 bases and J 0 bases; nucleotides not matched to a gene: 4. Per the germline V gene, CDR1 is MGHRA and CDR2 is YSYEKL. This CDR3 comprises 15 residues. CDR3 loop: CASSPSGTLSYEQYF. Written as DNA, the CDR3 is TGCGCCAGCAGCCCTAGCGGGACCCTCTCCTACGAGCAGTACTTC.

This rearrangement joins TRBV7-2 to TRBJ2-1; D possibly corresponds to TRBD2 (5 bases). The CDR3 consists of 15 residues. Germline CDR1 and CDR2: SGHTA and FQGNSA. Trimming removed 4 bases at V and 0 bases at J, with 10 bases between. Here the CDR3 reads CASSSLGSSYNEQFF. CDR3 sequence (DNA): TGTGCCAGCAGCTCTCTAGGGAGCTCCTACAATGAGCAGTTCTTC.